This TCR beta chain was retrieved from a study of CD8+CD57+ T cells in acquired aplastic anemia (dated by TCRdb to 2016 to 2019). Study-wide context: DNA extracted from sorted CD4+ and CD8+ cells had a mean of around 3.3 ug, with a range of roughly 0.18 to 27.4 ug. Mean read counts for healthy donor samples were 8.5 million to 10.8 million for CD4+ cells and 11.0 million for CD8+ cells.

In the study, sorted CD4+ and CD8+ blood T cells from patients with severe aplastic anemia and from healthy subjects underwent deep sequencing of TCR repertoires. Ficoll-Paque density gradient centrifugation was used to isolate peripheral blood mononuclear cells. Before DNA was extracted, CD4+ and CD8+ T cells were sorted using either FACS or magnetic beads. TCR beta VDJ combination and CDR3 sequence profiling used genomic DNA as the template. TCR repertoire sequencing was run on an Illumina HiSeq 2000. As for how the authors treated the data: TRBV/TRBJ rearrangement plots, CDR3 size and DJ length profiles, and Simpson's diversity index were used to assess repertoires. The most abundant DNA sequence in the deep sequencing data was defined as the immunodominant clone. CDR3 amino acid sequences were checked for sharing between subjects and were compared against published repertoires and the VDJdb database. TCRdb reprocessing: public reads trimmed at Q25 with fastp, clones called with MiXCR, in-frame beta chains kept. Identical CDR3 proteins give one entry, which carries the most common genes and DNA. The V and J calls and clone size come from TCRdb's table, not from the authors' own analysis. The sample table contains about 110,000 distinct CDR3 sequences; only one count was recorded for under 60% of them. The ten most abundant clones make up 25% to 35% of the sample.

Remarks on this clonotype: The clone's antigen remains unknown. Base qualities are missing; no much larger clone stands one base away.

Taken from cysteine to phenylalanine, the CDR3 has 16 residues. The only DNA kept is the CDR3, 48 bases in frame from the first base. After removal of 5 bases from V and 3 bases from J, the junction retains 7 bases not matched to a gene. The germline V gene provides CDR1 SGHAT and CDR2 FQNNGV. Here is what the overall study found, with its caveats: Between patients and healthy controls, no significant difference in CD8+ Simpson's diversity was found (P=0.060). Some 30 CD8+ CDR3 sequences were found to be shared between patients and controls, but these sequences appeared to be highly expressed in patients and within the immunodominant clones of the patients.

This clonotype was sampled from a human donor in good health, serving as a control. The rearrangement combines TRBV11-2 with TRBJ2-7; TRBD2 matches 13 bases in the middle. The sample consisted of sorted CD4+, CD8+, or CD8+CD57+ T cells (not recorded which) from PBMCs. The base sequence is TGTGCCAGCAGCACACAGACTAGCGGGGGGATCTACGAGCAGTACTTC. Its protein product is CASSTQTSGGIYEQYF.